This passage covers 13 T cell receptor beta chains from one sample sequenced in a study of identical twins (dated by TCRdb to 2016 to 2018). The library relied on 5' RACE. The data were produced on an Illumina HiSeq 2000. TCRdb took the public reads, trimmed them with fastp at Q25, ran MiXCR for clone calling and kept in-frame beta chains. Records with the same CDR3 protein are collapsed into one entry carrying the most frequent genes and DNA. This sample lists 350,000 to 600,000 distinct CDR3 sequences; 14% were detected once. Of the sample, about 0.52% is held by the ten largest clones. These data also featured in a second study, about yellow fever vaccine responses in identical twins.

Sequenced: CD4+ T cells sorted from blood. The receptors originated from a woman between 18 and 29 years old in good health.

The chain links TRBV10-3 to TRBJ2-1; 8 positions agree with TRBD1. There are 16 residues in the CDR3. CDR1 and CDR2 (germline): ENHRY, SYGVKD. Germline trimming cut 8 bases from V and 5 bases from J; bases unmatched to any gene: 14. The CDR3 sequence: CAIGKARQGINNEQFF. The CDR3 nucleotides are TGTGCCATCGGGAAAGCGCGACAGGGGATCAACAATGAGCAGTTCTTC.

J is TRBJ2-1 and V is TRBV29-1, with a tentative D call TRBD2 (5 bases). The V gene's germline CDR1 is SQVTM and CDR2 ANQGSEA. This CDR3 spans 17 amino acids. With 2 bases removed from V and 0 bases from J, the gap between germline ends came to 17 bases. CDR3 sequence: CSVEFAQSGSSYNEQFF. The CDR3 nucleotides are TGCAGCGTTGAATTTGCCCAAAGCGGAAGCTCCTACAATGAGCAGTTCTTC.

V and J are TRBV6-2 or TRBV6-3 and TRBJ2-6, with D possibly matching TRBD2 (5 bases). Germline V gene lookup returns CDR1 MNHEY and CDR2 SVGEGT. Trimming cost V 7 bases and J 3 bases, with 10 bases left between them. CDR3 length: 14 amino acids. CDR3 coding DNA: TGTGCCAGCACATCTCGGGGTGGGGCCAACGTCCTGACTTTC. Amino acids: CASTSRGGANVLTF.

This rearrangement joins TRBV4-1 to TRBJ2-2; 7 positions match TRBD1. This CDR3 is built from 15 residues. The junction had 7 bases not matched to a gene; V was cut back by 3 bases and J by 6 bases. In germline, CDR1 is MGHRA, CDR2 YSYEKL. The CDR3 coding sequence is TGCGCCAGCAGCCACCCAGACAGGGTTGCCGGGGAGCTGTTTTTT. Residues: CASSHPDRVAGELFF.

The V call is TRBV12-3 or TRBV12-4, the J call TRBJ2-3; D not resolved. Trimming took off 5 bases at V and 6 bases at J, with 15 bases between the two ends. CDR3 size: 14 residues. The CDR3 sequence: CASSLTNAQDTQYF. The CDR3 bases are TGTGCCAGCAGTCTAACCAACGCTCAGGATACGCAGTATTTT.

The chain recombines TRBV6-1 with TRBJ2-5, with TRBD2 as a possible D gene (6 bases). The ends were cut back, 7 bases at V and 5 bases at J, with 17 bases in the middle. The CDR3 is 14 residues long. Germline CDR1 reads MNHNS; CDR2 reads SASEGT. The DNA of the CDR3 is TGTGCCAGCACCTCCGGGGGTCGTGGTGAGACCCAGTACTTC. Its protein product is CASTSGGRGETQYF.

This clonotype has at least ten counts. This chain joins TRBV29-1 and TRBJ2-5; possibly TRBD1 for D (6 bases). The CDR3 loop spans 13 amino acids. Germline V lookup: CDR1 SQVTM, CDR2 ANQGSEA. The V end was cut by 4 bases, the J end by 4 bases, with 13 bases between. The CDR3 region is CSVGWGRGETQYF. The CDR3 bases are TGCAGCGTTGGTTGGGGGCGAGGAGAGACCCAGTACTTC.

This clonotype was observed many times. V gene TRBV24-1 combines with J gene TRBJ2-6; perhaps TRBD1 as D (5 bases). Trimming cost V 3 bases and J 2 bases, with 10 bases left between them. The germline CDR1 and CDR2 sequences are KGHDR and SFDVKD. The CDR3 sequence is 16 residues long. CDR3 residues: CATSDSRGAGANVLTF. DNA of the CDR3: TGTGCCACCAGTGATAGTAGGGGCGCTGGGGCCAACGTCCTGACTTTC.

This clonotype was observed a few times. V usage is TRBV20-1 and J usage is TRBJ2-5; unclear D gene. The CDR3 length is 11 residues. Trimming pared 8 bases from V and 0 bases from J, leaving 7 bases between. In germline, CDR1 is DFQATT, CDR2 SNEGSKA (reference sequence). CDR3 in amino acids: CSSQYQETQYF. CDR3 bases: TGCAGTAGTCAGTACCAAGAGACCCAGTACTTC.

The chain recombines TRBV7-3 with TRBJ2-1; TRBD2 matches at 13 bases. J was trimmed by 3 bases and V by 1 base; bases with no gene match: 9. CDR1 and CDR2 from the germline V gene are SGHTA and FQGTGA. CDR3 size: 19 residues. CDR3 in amino acids: CASSLNPGLAGRGYNEQFF. As DNA, the CDR3 is TGTGCCAGCAGCTTAAACCCGGGACTAGCGGGGAGAGGCTACAATGAGCAGTTCTTC.

This clonotype has just a few counts. The rearrangement uses TRBV11-2 and TRBJ2-1; TRBD1 agrees at 9 bases. V was clipped by 5 bases and J by 1 base; unmatched bases: 6. CDR1 and CDR2 (germline): SGHAT, FQNNGV. The CDR3 has 16 residues. The chain's CDR3 is CASSALQGASYNEQFF. The CDR3 nucleotides read TGTGCCAGCAGCGCATTACAGGGGGCATCCTACAATGAGCAGTTCTTC.

The chain has TRBV7-2 and TRBJ2-7; TRBD1 agrees at 7 bases. This CDR3 has 14 amino acids. V trimming: 5 bases; J trimming: 2 bases; junction bases outside the gene matches: 6. The germline CDR1 and CDR2 sequences are SGHTA and FQGNSA. The CDR3 region is CASSARDRPYEQYF. In nucleotides, the CDR3 is TGTGCCAGCAGCGCCCGGGACAGACCCTACGAGCAGTACTTC.

V gene TRBV4-3 combines with J gene TRBJ2-5, with D unclear. V shed 0 bases and J shed 7 bases, with 15 bases lying between them. Germline loops: CDR1 LGHNA, CDR2 YSLEER. The CDR3 runs 15 residues. CDR3 nucleotides: TGCGCCAGCAGCCAAGATGTCGGAAGCTCAGGGACCCAGTACTTC. Protein: CASSQDVGSSGTQYF.